One sample yielded the 13 T cell receptor beta chains listed below, sequenced in a study of shared clonotypes between healthy human individuals. CD45RO negativity and positive selection for CCR7 defined naive CD8 cells, a population that excluded terminally differentiated effector memory CD45RA+ cells. Here immunoSEQ multiplex PCR was the method, and the copy in TCRdb shows in-frame clones only, minus some. The sample lists under 1 million clones, approximately 97% occurring once. The sample comprised naive CD8+ T cells sorted from blood. The receptors were gathered from a man in his thirties or forties in good health.

The chain combines TRBV11-2 with TRBJ2-7; D ambiguous. The CDR3 extends over 14 amino acids. CDR1 is SGHAT, CDR2 FQNNGV, per germline. V was cut by 1 base and J by 5 bases, with 12 bases left in between. The CDR3 reads CASSLVGLGDEQYF. In DNA, the CDR3 is TGTGCCAGCAGCTTAGTCGGGCTAGGAGACGAGCAGTACTTC.

Of note for this clone: Other DNA sequences in this specimen translate into the identical CDR3. This sequence joins TRBV7-9 and TRBJ1-1; D possibly corresponds to TRBD1 (5 bases). Germline V gene sequence: CDR1 SEHNR, CDR2 FQNEAQ (reference sequence). This CDR3 is 13 amino acids long. With 5 bases removed from V and 2 bases from J, the gap between germline ends came to 9 bases. The CDR3: CASSAGPNTEAFF. The CDR3, as DNA: TGTGCCAGCAGCGCGGGGCCCAACACTGAAGCTTTCTTT. The variable domain in full, with the rest retrieved from reference TRBV7-9 and TRBJ1-1, is DTGVSQNPRHKITKRGQNVTFRCDPISEHNRLYWYRQTLGQGPEFLTYFQNEAQLEKSRLLSDRFSAERPKGSFSTLEIQRTEQGDSAMYLCASSAGPNTEAFFGQGTRLTVV.

This sequence joins TRBV27 and TRBJ2-2, with 10 bases identical to TRBD2. The CDR3 is 16 residues long. V was pared by 9 bases and J by 3 bases, with 10 bases of the junction left unmatched. Germline CDR1 MNHEY, CDR2 SMNVEV (reference sequence). CDR3 sequence reads: CASSSGRAGHTGELFF. The CDR3 coding sequence is TGTGCCAGTTCCAGCGGGAGGGCCGGGCACACCGGGGAGCTGTTTTTT.

This clone was counted a single time. The rearrangement joins TRBV11-2 to TRBJ2-1; 11 bases are a match to TRBD2. The germline gives CDR1 SGHAT, CDR2 FQNNGV. Trimming at V came to 5 bases and at J to 7 bases, leaving 13 bases not matched to a gene. The CDR3 totals 17 residues. The CDR3 spells CASSATSGNLLMNEQFF. In nucleotides, the CDR3 is TGTGCCAGCAGCGCGACTAGCGGGAACCTCTTGATGAATGAGCAGTTCTTC.

The chain links TRBV15 to TRBJ1-2, with 10 bases aligning to TRBD1. Trimming cost V 2 bases and J 6 bases; bases outside gene matches: 6. CDR1 is LNHNV, CDR2 YYDKDF, per germline (reference sequence). The CDR3 totals 15 residues. DNA of the CDR3: TGTGCCACCAGCAGATCGACAGGGGGCGGTGATGGCTACACCTTC. It specifies CATSRSTGGGDGYTF.

CDR3 nucleotide sequence: TGTGCCAGCAGTTTCTGGACTAGCGGGAATCCAGGGTTTAGCACAGATACGCAGTATTTT. Translated: CASSFWTSGNPGFSTDTQYF. This chain joins TRBV27 and TRBJ2-3, with 12 bases fitting TRBD2. V lost 3 bases, J lost 0 bases, and 13 bases stayed unmatched. This CDR3 comprises 20 residues. CDR1 MNHEY and CDR2 SMNVEV come from the germline V gene (reference sequence).

The V and J genes are TRBV29-1 and TRBJ2-3; D may be TRBD1 (6 bases). Germline V gives CDR1 SQVTM, CDR2 ANQGSEA. The CDR3 loop spans 13 amino acids. V lost 6 bases and J 4 bases, leaving 14 bases between the germline ends. The CDR3 DNA sequence: TGCAGCGTGACGGAACAGGGCCCAGATACGCAGTATTTT. Residues: CSVTEQGPDTQYF.

This chain links TRBV5-1 with TRBJ2-5; D unresolved. This CDR3 is built from 15 residues. V was shortened by 4 bases and J by 2 bases, with 15 bases between the two germline ends. Looked up from germline, CDR1 is SGHRS and CDR2 is YFSETQ. The CDR3 nucleotides are TGCGCCAGCAGCCCCGGTGAGGCCACTCAAGAGACCCAGTACTTC. Translation gives CASSPGEATQETQYF.

This clone was seen just once. V gene TRBV5-1 combines with J gene TRBJ2-5; D is undetermined. The V and J ends lost 6 bases and 3 bases respectively, with 18 bases between them. The germline CDR1 and CDR2 sequences are SGHRS and YFSETQ. The CDR3 sequence is 15 residues long. Here the CDR3 reads CASTWTVGLEETQYF. The CDR3 nucleotides read TGCGCCAGCACCTGGACCGTCGGTTTGGAAGAGACCCAGTACTTC. Variable domain in full (rest from reference TRBV5-1 and TRBJ2-5): KAGVTQTPRYLIKTRGQQVTLSCSPISGHRSVSWYQQTPGQGLQFLFEYFSETQRNKGNFPGRFSGRQFSNSRSEMNVSTLELGDSALYLCASTWTVGLEETQYFGPGTRLLVL.

This clone was detected only once. V gene TRBV6-6 combines with J gene TRBJ2-1; D remains unclear. The V gene's germline CDR1 is MNHNY and CDR2 SVGAGI (reference sequence). The V end was cut by 6 bases, the J end by 4 bases, with 4 bases between. This CDR3 has 11 amino acids. The CDR3 nucleotides read TGTGCCAGCAGGGATTACAATGAGCAGTTCTTC. This codes for CASRDYNEQFF.

The chain uses TRBV14 and TRBJ2-5, with D possibly matching TRBD1 (5 bases). The CDR3 contains 16 residues. V was trimmed by 3 bases and J by 0 bases, leaving 14 bases between them. Germline values: CDR1 SGHDN, CDR2 FVKESK. The CDR3, as DNA: TGTGCCAGCAGCCACAGGGCTTTCCTCGACCAAGAGACCCAGTACTTC. It is translated as CASSHRAFLDQETQYF. Variable domain in full (rest from reference TRBV14 and TRBJ2-5): EAGVTQFPSHSVIEKGQTVTLRCDPISGHDNLYWYRRVMGKEIKFLLHFVKESKQDESGMPNNRFLAERTGGTYSTLKVQPAELEDSGVYFCASSHRAFLDQETQYFGPGTRLLVL.

The chain recombines TRBV7-9 with TRBJ2-7, with a weak D call TRBD2 (5 bases). The ends were cut back, 3 bases at V and 4 bases at J, with 10 bases in the middle. The V gene's germline CDR1 is SEHNR and CDR2 FQNEAQ (reference sequence). The CDR3 runs to 13 residues. DNA for the CDR3: TGTGCCAGCAGCTTCAGCGGCCGTTACGAGCAGTACTTC. Its protein is CASSFSGRYEQYF.

The chain carries TRBV5-4 and TRBJ2-1; TRBD2 is a possible D gene (6 bases). Germline CDR1 reads SGHNT; CDR2 reads YYREEE (reference sequence). CDR3 length equals 16 residues. The V gene lost 2 bases and the J gene lost 1 base, with 13 bases spanning the gap. This CDR3 reads CASSLGGSGSYNEQFF. CDR3 coding DNA: TGTGCCAGCAGCTTAGGTGGGAGCGGGTCCTACAATGAGCAGTTCTTC.